The 29 T cell receptor beta chains in this list originate from one sample, sequenced in a study of cytomegalovirus exposure and HLA in healthy donors. Some clones are missing from TCRdb's copy, which holds only in-frame ones; the method was immunoSEQ multiplex PCR. The table includes roughly 300,000 clones, roughly 89% detected once. Sample: PBMCs. The receptors come from a woman between 18 and 29 years old in good health and CMV-seronegative.

The chain has TRBV7-2 and TRBJ1-2, with 10 nucleotides matching TRBD1. This CDR3 is built from 16 residues. CDR1 SGHTA and CDR2 FQGNSA come from the germline V gene. Trimming removed 0 bases from V and 7 bases from J; junction bases left unmatched: 8. The CDR3 nucleotides are TGTGCCAGCAGCTTAGCCTCAGGGACAGGGGTCTCTGGCTACACCTTC. Translated, it gives CASSLASGTGVSGYTF. Based on the CDR3 plus reference TRBV7-2 and TRBJ1-2, the full variable domain is GAGVSQSPSNKVTEKGKDVELRCDPISGHTALYWYRQSLGQGLEFLIYFQGNSAPDKSGLPSDRFSAERTGGSVSTLTIQRTQQEDSAVYLCASSLASGTGVSGYTFGSGTRLTVV.

The chain links TRBV27 to TRBJ2-7; 10 positions agree with TRBD2. Germline assignment: CDR1 MNHEY and CDR2 SMNVEV (reference sequence). The CDR3 has 15 residues. With 3 bases clipped from V and 3 bases from J, the junction kept 5 bases outside the gene matches. This CDR3 reads CASSFGLAVYYEQYF. CDR3 DNA: TGTGCCAGCAGTTTTGGACTAGCGGTTTACTACGAGCAGTACTTC.

The rearrangement uses TRBV7-3 and TRBJ2-1; 16 nucleotides agree with TRBD2. This CDR3 is built from 15 residues. Per germline, CDR1 SGHTA and CDR2 FQGTGA. The trim removed 5 bases at V and 8 bases at J, leaving 3 bases unmatched. The CDR3 DNA sequence: TGTGCCAGCAGCCCCGGGACTAGCGGGAGGGATGAGCAGTTCTTC. It translates to CASSPGTSGRDEQFF.

The chain recombines TRBV14 with TRBJ2-5, with 12 nucleotides matching TRBD2. V lost 2 bases and J lost 5; bases outside the gene matches: 9. Germline V gives CDR1 SGHDN, CDR2 FVKESK. This CDR3 is 17 amino acids long. The DNA for the CDR3 is TGTGCCAGCAGCCAATTCTCTAGCGGGAGGGCCAGGGAGACCCAGTACTTC. It yields the protein CASSQFSSGRARETQYF.

V is TRBV7-8 and J is TRBJ2-1; the D gene is possibly TRBD2 (5 bases). The CDR3 is made up of 14 amino acids. CDR1 and CDR2 from the germline V gene are SGHVS and FQNEAQ. Deletions cut 4 bases from V and 4 bases from J, with 11 bases between. DNA for the CDR3: TGTGCCAGCAGCTGGGCGGGCTCGTACAATGAGCAGTTCTTC. Translation gives CASSWAGSYNEQFF.

This rearrangement joins TRBV6-5 to TRBJ2-7, with 7 bases fitting TRBD2. This CDR3 spans 13 amino acids. The germline V gene encodes CDR1 MNHEY and CDR2 SVGAGI. After removal of 5 bases from V and 0 bases from J, the junction contained 1 base not matched to a gene. CDR3: CASSRGSSYEQYF. The DNA for the CDR3 is TGTGCCAGCAGTCGCGGGAGCTCCTACGAGCAGTACTTC.

This CDR3 is CAWSVQGGYEQYF. CDR3 nucleotides: TGTGCCTGGAGTGTACAGGGGGGCTACGAGCAGTACTTC. The chain couples TRBV30 to TRBJ2-7; 8 nucleotides line up with TRBD1. The CDR3 is 13 residues long. The V gene end was trimmed by 0 bases and the J gene end by 3 bases; junction bases not matched to a gene: 1. Germline V gene lookup returns CDR1 GTSNPN and CDR2 SVGIG (reference sequence). Variable domain in full (rest from reference TRBV30 and TRBJ2-7): SQTIHQWPATLVQPVGSPLSLECTVEGTSNPNLYWYRQAAGRGLQLLFYSVGIGQISSEVPQNLSASRPQDRQFILSSKKLLLSDSGFYLCAWSVQGGYEQYFGPGTRLTVT.

The chain recombines TRBV5-6 with TRBJ2-7, with 11 bases that match TRBD1. V dropped 2 bases and J dropped 6; count of bases not matched to a gene: 4. Germline V lookup: CDR1 SGHDT, CDR2 YYEEEE. The CDR3 covers 14 residues. CDR3 in DNA: TGTGCCAGCAGCTTCGGACAGGGGGCGGGCGAGCAGTACTTC. This translates into CASSFGQGAGEQYF.

This clone was counted between two and nine times. The CDR3 coding sequence is TGTGCCAGCAGCTTAGTATGGACAGGGTTGGGCACTGAAGCTTTCTTT. Amino acids: CASSLVWTGLGTEAFF. This chain connects TRBV11-3 to TRBJ1-1; 8 nucleotides agree with TRBD1. Trimming took 1 base from V and 4 from J; bases not matched to a gene: 8. This CDR3 spans 16 amino acids. CDR1 SGHNT and CDR2 YENEEA come from the germline V gene.

V usage is TRBV9 and J usage is TRBJ1-2; TRBD1 aligns across 7 bases. CDR1 and CDR2 (germline): SGDLS, YYNGEE. Trimming removed 7 bases from V and 2 bases from J; junction bases left unmatched: 5. There are 13 residues in the CDR3. CDR3 in DNA: TGTGCCAGCGGGAAGGGGGCAAACTATGGCTACACCTTC. Protein product: CASGKGANYGYTF. Complete variable domain (other parts from reference TRBV9 and TRBJ1-2): DSGVTQTPKHLITATGQRVTLRCSPRSGDLSVYWYQQSLDQGLQFLIQYYNGEERAKGNILERFSAQQFPDLHSELNLSSLELGDSALYFCASGKGANYGYTFGSGTRLTVV.

The chain uses TRBV7-2 and TRBJ2-7; 14 bases line up with TRBD2. V was clipped by 4 bases and J by 5 bases; unmatched bases: 1. Germline V gives CDR1 SGHTA, CDR2 FQGNSA. The CDR3 covers 14 residues. CDR3 nucleotides: TGTGCCAGCAGCTCGGGACTAGCGGGGGACGAGCAGTACTTC. Translating it yields CASSSGLAGDEQYF.

This chain uses TRBV18 with TRBJ2-3; the match to TRBD2 covers 9 bases. Per the germline V gene, CDR1 is KGHSH and CDR2 is LQKENI. The CDR3 is 15 amino acids. V lost 6 bases to trimming and J lost 4 bases; unmatched junction nucleotides: 8. Here the CDR3 reads CASSPPGLAADTQYF. The CDR3 DNA is TGTGCCAGCTCCCCCCCGGGACTAGCCGCAGATACGCAGTATTTT.

The genes are TRBV7-2 and TRBJ2-5; 8 positions match TRBD2. Germline CDR1 reads SGHTA; CDR2 reads FQGNSA. This CDR3 has 15 residues. The trim removed 1 base at V and 3 bases at J, leaving 4 bases unmatched. The CDR3 reads CASSLGTSSKETQYF. The CDR3 DNA is TGTGCCAGCAGCTTAGGGACTAGCAGTAAAGAGACCCAGTACTTC. Combining the CDR3 with reference TRBV7-2 and TRBJ2-5 gives the whole variable domain GAGVSQSPSNKVTEKGKDVELRCDPISGHTALYWYRQSLGQGLEFLIYFQGNSAPDKSGLPSDRFSAERTGGSVSTLTIQRTQQEDSAVYLCASSLGTSSKETQYFGPGTRLLVL.

V and J are TRBV19 and TRBJ2-7, with D perhaps matching TRBD1 (7 bases). Trimming stripped 5 bases from V and 5 bases from J, with 19 bases between. CDR3 size: 15 residues. CDR1 and CDR2 (germline): LNHDA, SQIVND (reference sequence). CDR3 in DNA: TGTGCCAGTAGTCCCCGGGAGAAGGGGGCGGACGAGCAGTACTTC. Translated, it gives CASSPREKGADEQYF.

The gene calls are TRBV5-4 and TRBJ2-7, with 8 bases matching TRBD1. Looked up from germline, CDR1 is SGHNT and CDR2 is YYREEE (reference sequence). J gave up 1 base and V 4 bases, and 4 bases lay outside the gene matches. CDR3 length: 14 amino acids. The CDR3 here is CASSQGAGSYEQYF. CDR3 bases: TGTGCCAGCAGCCAGGGGGCGGGGTCCTACGAGCAGTACTTC.

The CDR3 region is CASSLGDSVNEKLFF. CDR3 nucleotides: TGCGCCAGCAGCTTGGGGGACAGTGTTAATGAAAAACTGTTTTTT. J is TRBJ1-4 and V is TRBV5-1, with 7 bases identical to TRBD1. Per the germline V gene, CDR1 is SGHRS and CDR2 is YFSETQ. The V segment lost 0 bases and the J segment 4 bases; nucleotides outside the gene matches: 3. CDR3 size: 15 residues.

The chain uses TRBV6-6 and TRBJ2-2; weak D call: TRBD2 (5 bases). Deletions cut 6 bases from V and 4 bases from J, with 12 bases between. This CDR3 has 14 amino acids. Germline CDR1 and CDR2: MNHNY and SVGAGI (reference sequence). The CDR3 nucleotides are TGTGCCAGCAGCCATAGGGAGTCCACCGGGGAGCTGTTTTTT. As protein: CASSHRESTGELFF.

The chain links TRBV2 to TRBJ1-5, with TRBD1 identical over 10 bases. Germline-derived CDR1 and CDR2 are SNHLY and FYNNEI. The CDR3 extends over 16 amino acids. V lost 2 bases to trimming and J lost 5 bases; unmatched junction nucleotides: 6. CDR3 DNA sequence: TGTGCCAGCAGTGAAACGGGACAGGGGAGCGATCAGCCCCAGCATTTT. This encodes CASSETGQGSDQPQHF.

This clone appeared a single time. J is TRBJ1-2 and V is TRBV7-2, with TRBD1 identical over 9 bases. Germline CDR1 reads SGHTA; CDR2 reads FQGNSA. CDR3 length: 14 amino acids. J was trimmed by 6 bases and V by 3 bases; bases with no gene match: 5. As DNA, the CDR3 is TGTGCCAGCAGCTTGGGACAGGGTCTGAATGGCTACACCTTC. Residues: CASSLGQGLNGYTF.

The rearrangement uses TRBV6-6 and TRBJ2-1; tentatively, D is TRBD2 (9 bases). The germline V gene encodes CDR1 MNHNY and CDR2 SVGAGI (reference sequence). Between the trimmed V and J ends, which lost 7 bases and 5 bases, there was a span of 21 bases. This CDR3 comprises 16 residues. CDR3 DNA: TGTGCCAGCACCTACAGGGGGACTAGCCCTAACAATGAGCAGTTCTTC. It yields the protein CASTYRGTSPNNEQFF.

This clone has more than one count but fewer than ten. CDR3 DNA sequence: TGTGCCATCAGTGAGCCAGACATCGGCGAGCAGTACTTC. This codes for CAISEPDIGEQYF. The chain links TRBV10-3 to TRBJ2-7; D unresolved. The germline CDR1 and CDR2 sequences are ENHRY and SYGVKD. The CDR3 is 13 amino acids. V lost 2 bases and J lost 6, with 11 bases in between.

The chain uses TRBV11-2 and TRBJ2-5; 7 bases match TRBD2. CDR1 and CDR2 (germline): SGHAT, FQNNGV. CDR3 length: 17 amino acids. Germline trimming cut 5 bases from V and 7 bases from J; bases unmatched to any gene: 19. The DNA of the CDR3 is TGTGCCAGCAGCAGAGAGCTGGGGAGGGACCCGGTAGGGACCCAGTACTTC. It encodes CASSRELGRDPVGTQYF. Full variable domain (missing parts from reference TRBV11-2 and TRBJ2-5): EAGVAQSPRYKIIEKRQSVAFWCNPISGHATLYWYQQILGQGPKLLIQFQNNGVVDDSQLPKDRFSAERLKGVDSTLKIQPAKLEDSAVYLCASSRELGRDPVGTQYFGPGTRLLVL.

This clone was detected only once. The genes are TRBV21-1 and TRBJ2-7; whether TRBD1, the table's D call, matches the DNA was not checked. TRBV21-1 is labeled a pseudogene. The CDR3 loop spans 14 amino acids. CDR3 sequence: CASSKAWLTYEQYF. The CDR3 DNA is TGTGCCAGCAGCAAAGCGTGGCTTACCTACGAGCAGTACTTC.

A note on this clone: This sample includes further DNA sequences coding for the same CDR3. The rearrangement joins TRBV7-9 to TRBJ1-2, with 7 bases fitting TRBD1. Germline V gives CDR1 SEHNR, CDR2 FQNEAQ (reference sequence). This CDR3 has 13 residues. V was clipped by 1 base and J by 6 bases; unmatched bases: 2. The DNA for the CDR3 is TGTGCCAGCAGCTTAGGACAGGGAGATGGCTACACCTTC. Its protein is CASSLGQGDGYTF.

This clone was counted a single time. The chain is built from TRBV27 and TRBJ1-1; a possible D gene is TRBD1 (5 bases). The CDR3 consists of 17 residues. From germline, CDR1 is MNHEY and CDR2 SMNVEV (reference sequence). Trimming removed 3 bases at V and 0 bases at J, with 17 bases between. The CDR3 DNA reads TGTGCCAGCAGTTTCTCCTATACGGGGACTATGAACACTGAAGCTTTCTTT. It codes for CASSFSYTGTMNTEAFF.

The V gene is TRBV5-1, the J gene TRBJ2-7; no firm D call. V was clipped by 0 bases and J by 3 bases, with 4 bases between them. The CDR3 length is 12 residues. Germline V gives CDR1 SGHRS, CDR2 YFSETQ. For the CDR3, the DNA is TGCGCCAGCAGCTTGGACAACTACGAGCAGTACTTC. Translated: CASSLDNYEQYF. Looking up the rest from reference TRBV5-1 and TRBJ2-7 gives the full variable domain: KAGVTQTPRYLIKTRGQQVTLSCSPISGHRSVSWYQQTPGQGLQFLFEYFSETQRNKGNFPGRFSGRQFSNSRSEMNVSTLELGDSALYLCASSLDNYEQYFGPGTRLTVT.

This clone was recorded a few times. The rearrangement uses TRBV27 and TRBJ1-2; no definite D call. Germline V lookup: CDR1 MNHEY, CDR2 SMNVEV (reference sequence). Trimming took off 6 bases at V and 0 bases at J, with 17 bases between the two ends. This CDR3 spans 16 amino acids. CDR3 sequence: CASSPLTGISNYGYTF. The CDR3 nucleotides are TGTGCCAGCAGCCCTCTTACCGGGATTTCTAACTATGGCTACACCTTC.

V and J are TRBV27 and TRBJ1-5; the match to TRBD1 covers 9 bases. Germline CDR1 MNHEY, CDR2 SMNVEV (reference sequence). CDR3 length: 18 residues. Trimming at V came to 4 bases and at J to 2 bases, leaving 12 bases not matched to a gene. The CDR3 DNA reads as TGTGCCAGCAGTTCTTATATGGGGGACAGGGTAGGCAATCAGCCCCAGCATTTT. Translating it yields CASSSYMGDRVGNQPQHF.

This chain links TRBV6-5 with TRBJ1-2; 9 bases agree with TRBD1. Germline CDR1 MNHEY, CDR2 SVGAGI. The CDR3 covers 15 residues. V shed 0 bases and J 5 bases; nucleotides not matched to a gene: 4. Here the CDR3 reads CASSYSWGQGYGYTF. In DNA form, the CDR3 reads TGTGCCAGCAGTTACTCCTGGGGACAGGGATATGGCTACACCTTC.